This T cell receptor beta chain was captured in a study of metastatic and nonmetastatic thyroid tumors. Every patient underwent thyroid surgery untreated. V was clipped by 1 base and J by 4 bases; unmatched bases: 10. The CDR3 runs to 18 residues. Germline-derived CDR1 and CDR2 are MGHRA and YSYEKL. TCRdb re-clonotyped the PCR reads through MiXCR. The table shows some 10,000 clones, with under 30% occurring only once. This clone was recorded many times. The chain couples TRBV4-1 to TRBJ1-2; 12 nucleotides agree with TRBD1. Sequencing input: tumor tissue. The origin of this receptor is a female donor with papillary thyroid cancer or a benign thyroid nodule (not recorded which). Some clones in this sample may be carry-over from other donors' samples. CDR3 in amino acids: CASSQVGDRGRSRYGYTF. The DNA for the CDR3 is TGCGCCAGCAGCCAAGTTGGGGACAGGGGGCGGTCTCGCTATGGCTACACCTTC.